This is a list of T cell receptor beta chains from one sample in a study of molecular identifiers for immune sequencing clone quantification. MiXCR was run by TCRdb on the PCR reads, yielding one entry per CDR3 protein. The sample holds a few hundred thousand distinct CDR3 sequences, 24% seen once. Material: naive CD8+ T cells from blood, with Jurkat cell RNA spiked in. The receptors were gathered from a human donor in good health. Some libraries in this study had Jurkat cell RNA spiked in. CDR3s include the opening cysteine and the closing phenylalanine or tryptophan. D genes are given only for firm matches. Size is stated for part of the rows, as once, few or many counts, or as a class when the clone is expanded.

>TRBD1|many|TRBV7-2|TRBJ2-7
TGTGCCAGCAGCCACCTTCCGGGACAGTCCTACGAGCAGTACTTC
CASSHLPGQSYEQYF
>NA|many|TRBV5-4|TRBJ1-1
TGTGCCAGCAGCCCACAGGGTGACACTGAAGCTTTCTTT
CASSPQGDTEAFF
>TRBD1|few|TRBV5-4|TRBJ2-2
TGTGCCAGCAGCTTCACAGGGGGCCCCGGGGAGCTGTTTTTT
CASSFTGGPGELFF
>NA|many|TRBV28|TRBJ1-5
TGTGCCAGCAGATATACAGAAAATCAGCCCCAGCATTTT
CASRYTENQPQHF
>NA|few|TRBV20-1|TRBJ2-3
TGCAGTGCTAGAGAGGTAGATACGCAGTATTTT
CSAREVDTQYF
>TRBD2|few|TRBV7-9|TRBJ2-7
TGTGCCAGCAGCTCGGCTAGCGGGACCTCCTACGAGCAGTACTTC
CASSSASGTSYEQYF
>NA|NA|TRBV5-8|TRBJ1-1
TGTGCCAGCAGCTTGCTAGTAGGAATCACTGAAGCTTTCTTT
CASSLLVGITEAFF
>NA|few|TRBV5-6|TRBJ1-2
TGTGCCAGCAGCTTGAGGGTACAGAGTAACTATGGCTACACCTTC
CASSLRVQSNYGYTF
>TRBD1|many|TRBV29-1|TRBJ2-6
TGCAGCGTACCAACAGGGGCTGGGGCCAACGTCCTGACTTTC
CSVPTGAGANVLTF
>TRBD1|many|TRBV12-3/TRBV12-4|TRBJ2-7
TGTGCCAGCAGTTGGACAGGGGAAGGGCACGAGCAGTACTTC
CASSWTGEGHEQYF
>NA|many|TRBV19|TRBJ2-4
TGTGCCAGTAGTATTTCGGGATTAGACATTCAGTACTTC
CASSISGLDIQYF
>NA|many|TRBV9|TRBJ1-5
TGTGCCAGCAGCGACGGGTCCCAGCCCCAGCATTTT
CASSDGSQPQHF
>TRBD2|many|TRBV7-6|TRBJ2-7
TGTGCCAGCAGCTTTCGGGGGGGGCGGAAGCTTCCGCACGAGCAGTACTTC
CASSFRGGRKLPHEQYF
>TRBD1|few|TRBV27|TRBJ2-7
TGTGCCAGCAGCTCCGGGACAGGTTTCGACGAGCAGTACTTC
CASSSGTGFDEQYF
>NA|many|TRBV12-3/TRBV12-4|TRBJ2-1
TGTGCCAGCAGCTCTGAGTACAATGAGCAGTTCTTC
CASSSEYNEQFF
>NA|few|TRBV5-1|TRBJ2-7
TGCGCCAGCAGCTTGGCGTCCCCCCTAGAGCAGTACTTC
CASSLASPLEQYF
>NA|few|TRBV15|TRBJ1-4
TGTGCCACCAGCCAAGACCGGGGGAGTGAAAAACTGTTTTTT
CATSQDRGSEKLFF
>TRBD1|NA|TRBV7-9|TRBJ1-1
TGTGCCAGCAGCTCCATCAACCGGGACAGGGTCGTGGACACTGGAGCTTTCTTT
CASSSINRDRVVDTGAFF